The clone carrying this T cell receptor (beta chain) was counted many times. Amplification targeted TCR beta CDR3 regions from RNA transcripts. Researchers ran a first-round RT-PCR on the TCR CDR3 using the HTBI primer set. TCRdb processed the multiplex PCR reads anew with MiXCR; each CDR3 protein has one entry. The profile shows a few hundred thousand distinct CDR3 sequences, about 17% of them singletons. This specimen comes from a study of T cells in Graves' hyperthyroidism and ophthalmopathy. V was trimmed by 1 base and J by 3 bases, leaving 10 bases between them. Germline-derived CDR1 and CDR2 are SGHTA and FQGNSA. The CDR3 covers 14 residues. Out of more than 8 ml of fresh peripheral blood came the PBMCs.

The sequence came from a man between 40 and 49 years old with Graves' hyperthyroidism. Specimen: blood. The V and J genes are TRBV7-2 and TRBJ2-7; D is perhaps TRBD1 (6 bases). CDR3 sequence: CASSLERGFYEQYF. The CDR3 nucleotides are TGTGCCAGCAGCTTAGAGAGGGGGTTCTACGAGCAGTACTTC.